A selection of T cell receptor beta chains follows, all from one sample in a study of shared clonotypes between healthy human individuals. Assay: immunoSEQ multiplex PCR; the TCRdb copy retains only in-frame clones and omits some. In the table there are some 980,000 clones, roughly 72% of which are singletons. Sequencing was carried out using memory CD4+ T cells sorted from blood. The receptors stem from a man aged 18 to 29 in good health. CDR3s include the opening cysteine and the closing phenylalanine or tryptophan. Fields, in order: clone size, V gene, D gene, J gene, CDR3 protein, CDR3 DNA. The D gene is left open where the match is weak. Size values are once, few and many counts, or a class for expanded clones, and some rows have none.

clone size: NA; V gene: TRBV7-9; D gene: NA; J gene: TRBJ1-1; CDR3 protein: CASSLNSYTEAFF; CDR3 DNA: TGTGCCAGCAGCTTAAATTCCTACACTGAAGCTTTCTTT
clone size: NA; V gene: TRBV5-4; D gene: NA; J gene: TRBJ1-1; CDR3 protein: CASSSGAMNTEAFF; CDR3 DNA: TGTGCCAGCAGCTCCGGAGCAATGAACACTGAAGCTTTCTTT
clone size: once; V gene: TRBV6-1; D gene: NA; J gene: TRBJ1-6; CDR3 protein: CASREGINNSPLHF; CDR3 DNA: TGTGCCAGCAGGGAGGGAATCAATAATTCACCCCTCCACTTT
clone size: NA; V gene: TRBV4-3; D gene: TRBD1; J gene: TRBJ2-5; CDR3 protein: CASSRGTGVFQETQYF; CDR3 DNA: TGCGCCAGCAGCCGCGGGACAGGGGTCTTCCAAGAGACCCAGTACTTC
clone size: NA; V gene: TRBV6-1; D gene: TRBD1; J gene: TRBJ1-2; CDR3 protein: CASSEQGGSGYTF; CDR3 DNA: TGTGCCAGCAGTGAGCAGGGGGGGAGTGGCTACACCTTC
clone size: once; V gene: TRBV30; D gene: NA; J gene: TRBJ2-2; CDR3 protein: CAWIPRAGELFF; CDR3 DNA: TGTGCCTGGATCCCCCGGGCCGGGGAGCTGTTTTTT
clone size: NA; V gene: TRBV6-5; D gene: TRBD1; J gene: TRBJ1-1; CDR3 protein: CASRTTGVRRTEAFF; CDR3 DNA: TGTGCCAGCAGGACTACAGGGGTCAGGAGGACTGAAGCTTTCTTT
clone size: many; V gene: TRBV6-5; D gene: NA; J gene: TRBJ1-2; CDR3 protein: CASSKWDGGKDYTF; CDR3 DNA: TGTGCCAGCAGTAAATGGGACGGGGGGAAGGACTACACCTTC
clone size: NA; V gene: TRBV5-8; D gene: TRBD1; J gene: TRBJ1-6; CDR3 protein: CASRRDRGRSPLHF; CDR3 DNA: TGTGCCAGCAGACGTGACAGGGGGCGGTCACCCCTCCACTTT
clone size: NA; V gene: TRBV5-6; D gene: TRBD2; J gene: TRBJ2-3; CDR3 protein: CASSWGLAGRISTDTQYF; CDR3 DNA: TGTGCCAGCAGCTGGGGACTAGCGGGGCGGATAAGCACAGATACGCAGTATTTT
clone size: NA; V gene: TRBV2; D gene: TRBD2; J gene: TRBJ2-1; CDR3 protein: CASSSQAGIYNEQFF; CDR3 DNA: TGTGCCAGCAGTTCCCAAGCGGGAATTTACAATGAGCAGTTCTTC
clone size: NA; V gene: TRBV10-3; D gene: NA; J gene: TRBJ2-7; CDR3 protein: CAISESQGSGEQYF; CDR3 DNA: TGTGCCATCAGTGAGTCCCAGGGATCGGGGGAGCAGTACTTC
clone size: few; V gene: TRBV10-1; D gene: TRBD1; J gene: TRBJ1-5; CDR3 protein: CASSDIWDSIHSNQPQHF; CDR3 DNA: TGCGCCAGCAGTGACATTTGGGACAGTATTCATAGCAATCAGCCCCAGCATTTT
clone size: NA; V gene: TRBV28; D gene: NA; J gene: TRBJ2-5; CDR3 protein: CASSLSGRETQYF; CDR3 DNA: TGTGCCAGCAGTTTAAGCGGAAGGGAGACCCAGTACTTC
clone size: NA; V gene: TRBV29-1; D gene: TRBD1; J gene: TRBJ1-2; CDR3 protein: CSVPGQGYYGYTF; CDR3 DNA: TGCAGCGTCCCGGGACAGGGGTACTATGGCTACACCTTC
clone size: NA; V gene: TRBV27; D gene: NA; J gene: TRBJ2-3; CDR3 protein: CASSSPRVAGTDTQYF; CDR3 DNA: TGTGCCAGCAGCTCCCCCCGGGTCGCAGGCACAGATACGCAGTATTTT
clone size: many; V gene: TRBV27; D gene: NA; J gene: TRBJ2-7; CDR3 protein: CASSWGNEQYF; CDR3 DNA: TGTGCCAGCAGTTGGGGGAACGAGCAGTACTTC
clone size: NA; V gene: TRBV7-6; D gene: NA; J gene: TRBJ2-1; CDR3 protein: CASSLEDEQFF; CDR3 DNA: TGTGCCAGCAGCTTAGAAGATGAGCAGTTCTTC
clone size: NA; V gene: TRBV27; D gene: NA; J gene: TRBJ2-7; CDR3 protein: CASSFRPPNSGWGLYEQYF; CDR3 DNA: TGTGCCAGCAGTTTTAGACCACCGAACTCAGGTTGGGGACTCTACGAGCAGTACTTC
clone size: NA; V gene: TRBV2; D gene: TRBD2; J gene: TRBJ2-4; CDR3 protein: CASSVSSGNLLAKNIQYF; CDR3 DNA: TGTGCCAGCAGTGTGTCTAGCGGGAATTTGCTGGCCAAAAACATTCAGTACTTC
clone size: few; V gene: TRBV18; D gene: TRBD2; J gene: TRBJ2-1; CDR3 protein: CASSPYSGRAGEQFF; CDR3 DNA: TGTGCCAGCTCACCCTATAGCGGGAGGGCCGGTGAGCAGTTCTTC
clone size: NA; V gene: TRBV9; D gene: NA; J gene: TRBJ1-5; CDR3 protein: CASSATGWDDNQPQHF; CDR3 DNA: TGTGCCAGCAGCGCTACAGGGTGGGACGACAATCAGCCCCAGCATTTT
clone size: NA; V gene: TRBV9; D gene: NA; J gene: TRBJ1-2; CDR3 protein: CASSVGGRSYGYTF; CDR3 DNA: TGTGCCAGCAGCGTAGGAGGGCGGAGCTATGGCTACACCTTC
clone size: NA; V gene: TRBV7-2; D gene: NA; J gene: TRBJ2-3; CDR3 protein: CATSLQGLSTDTQYF; CDR3 DNA: TGTGCCACCAGCTTACAGGGATTGAGCACAGATACGCAGTATTTT
clone size: NA; V gene: TRBV7-6; D gene: NA; J gene: TRBJ2-3; CDR3 protein: CASSPNGRTDTQYF; CDR3 DNA: TGTGCCAGCAGCCCCAACGGTCGGACAGATACGCAGTATTTT
clone size: NA; V gene: TRBV6-1; D gene: TRBD1; J gene: TRBJ2-3; CDR3 protein: CASTETGGTDTQYF; CDR3 DNA: TGTGCCAGCACCGAGACAGGGGGAACGGATACGCAGTATTTT
clone size: NA; V gene: TRBV2; D gene: NA; J gene: TRBJ2-1; CDR3 protein: CASSRDRYSYNEQFF; CDR3 DNA: TGTGCCAGCAGTCGGGACCGTTACTCCTACAATGAGCAGTTCTTC
clone size: NA; V gene: TRBV6-6; D gene: TRBD1; J gene: TRBJ2-7; CDR3 protein: CASRDTGTGGYEQYF; CDR3 DNA: TGTGCCAGCAGGGATACCGGGACAGGGGGTTACGAGCAGTACTTC
clone size: few; V gene: TRBV19; D gene: NA; J gene: TRBJ1-2; CDR3 protein: CASSIGPANYGYTF; CDR3 DNA: TGTGCCAGTAGTATAGGGCCAGCAAACTATGGCTACACCTTC
clone size: NA; V gene: TRBV6-1; D gene: NA; J gene: TRBJ1-2; CDR3 protein: CASRVTEPYGYTF; CDR3 DNA: TGTGCCAGCAGAGTGACAGAACCCTATGGCTACACCTTC
clone size: once; V gene: TRBV9; D gene: NA; J gene: TRBJ2-1; CDR3 protein: CASGTLKGNEQFF; CDR3 DNA: TGTGCCAGCGGGACCCTGAAGGGCAATGAGCAGTTCTTC
clone size: once; V gene: TRBV5-1; D gene: TRBD2; J gene: TRBJ2-7; CDR3 protein: CASSLRTSGPYEQYF; CDR3 DNA: TGCGCCAGCAGCTTGAGGACTAGCGGACCCTACGAGCAGTACTTC
clone size: NA; V gene: TRBV30; D gene: NA; J gene: TRBJ2-5; CDR3 protein: CAWSVLETQYF; CDR3 DNA: TGTGCCTGGAGTGTACTAGAGACCCAGTACTTC
clone size: NA; V gene: TRBV7-2; D gene: NA; J gene: TRBJ1-1; CDR3 protein: CASSFVQEARAFF; CDR3 DNA: TGTGCCAGCAGCTTTGTACAGGAGGCGAGGGCTTTCTTT
clone size: NA; V gene: TRBV30; D gene: TRBD1; J gene: TRBJ1-6; CDR3 protein: CAGGQGEGPLHF; CDR3 DNA: TGTGCCGGAGGACAGGGGGAGGGACCCCTCCACTTT
clone size: NA; V gene: TRBV20-1; D gene: NA; J gene: TRBJ2-1; CDR3 protein: CSARDAPEQFF; CDR3 DNA: TGCAGTGCTAGAGACGCCCCCGAGCAGTTCTTC
clone size: NA; V gene: TRBV5-1; D gene: NA; J gene: TRBJ1-6; CDR3 protein: CASSLGPGFPGGSPLHF; CDR3 DNA: TGCGCCAGCAGCTTGGGACCCGGGTTCCCCGGGGGTTCACCCCTCCACTTT
clone size: NA; V gene: TRBV7-9; D gene: TRBD1; J gene: TRBJ2-5; CDR3 protein: CASSFQTGAVKTQYF; CDR3 DNA: TGTGCCAGCAGCTTCCAAACAGGGGCGGTAAAGACCCAGTACTTC
clone size: NA; V gene: TRBV20-1; D gene: NA; J gene: TRBJ2-5; CDR3 protein: CSATPGETQYF; CDR3 DNA: TGCAGTGCTACCCCTGGGGAGACCCAGTACTTC
clone size: few; V gene: TRBV2; D gene: NA; J gene: TRBJ1-2; CDR3 protein: CASSEAGGGYGYTF; CDR3 DNA: TGTGCCAGCAGTGAAGCAGGAGGGGGATATGGCTACACCTTC
clone size: NA; V gene: TRBV11-3; D gene: TRBD2; J gene: TRBJ2-1; CDR3 protein: CASSLGRGDEQFF; CDR3 DNA: TGTGCCAGCAGCTTAGGGCGGGGGGATGAGCAGTTCTTC
clone size: NA; V gene: TRBV6-1; D gene: TRBD1; J gene: TRBJ1-6; CDR3 protein: CASSEAAGRGNNSPLHF; CDR3 DNA: TGTGCCAGCAGTGAAGCAGCGGGCAGGGGGAATAATTCACCCCTCCACTTT
clone size: NA; V gene: TRBV29-1; D gene: NA; J gene: TRBJ2-3; CDR3 protein: CSTQSGALADTQYF; CDR3 DNA: TGCAGCACTCAATCGGGGGCATTGGCAGATACGCAGTATTTT
clone size: NA; V gene: TRBV9; D gene: NA; J gene: TRBJ1-4; CDR3 protein: CASSAEPPGEAELFF; CDR3 DNA: TGTGCCAGCAGCGCCGAACCCCCCGGTGAGGCAGAACTGTTTTTT
clone size: once; V gene: TRBV18; D gene: NA; J gene: TRBJ2-7; CDR3 protein: CASSPPNPSAYDEQYF; CDR3 DNA: TGTGCCAGCTCACCACCTAACCCTTCGGCATACGACGAGCAGTACTTC
clone size: NA; V gene: TRBV4-2; D gene: TRBD1; J gene: TRBJ2-7; CDR3 protein: CASSQKSLGTDYEQYF; CDR3 DNA: TGTGCCAGCAGCCAAAAAAGCCTTGGGACAGACTACGAGCAGTACTTC
clone size: NA; V gene: TRBV18; D gene: NA; J gene: TRBJ1-1; CDR3 protein: CASSLGLGAGNTEAFF; CDR3 DNA: TGTGCCAGCTCACTTGGATTGGGGGCAGGGAACACTGAAGCTTTCTTT
clone size: NA; V gene: TRBV19; D gene: TRBD1; J gene: TRBJ2-7; CDR3 protein: CASSRAGGIQEQYF; CDR3 DNA: TGTGCCAGTAGCCGCGCAGGGGGCATACAAGAGCAGTACTTC
clone size: NA; V gene: TRBV27; D gene: NA; J gene: TRBJ2-7; CDR3 protein: CASSLSLMGNYEQYF; CDR3 DNA: TGTGCCAGCAGTTTATCGCTTATGGGCAACTACGAGCAGTACTTC
clone size: NA; V gene: TRBV18; D gene: TRBD1; J gene: TRBJ2-3; CDR3 protein: CASSPFRRGRTDTQYF; CDR3 DNA: TGTGCCAGCTCACCCTTTCGCAGGGGGCGAACAGATACGCAGTATTTT
clone size: NA; V gene: TRBV18; D gene: NA; J gene: TRBJ2-1; CDR3 protein: CASSPAAGPAEQFF; CDR3 DNA: TGTGCCAGCTCACCTGCCGCAGGGCCGGCTGAGCAGTTCTTC
clone size: NA; V gene: TRBV30; D gene: NA; J gene: TRBJ2-1; CDR3 protein: CAWSGERNEQFF; CDR3 DNA: TGTGCCTGGAGCGGAGAACGGAATGAGCAGTTCTTC
clone size: once; V gene: TRBV6-1; D gene: NA; J gene: TRBJ1-2; CDR3 protein: CASSEAGTYGYTF; CDR3 DNA: TGTGCCAGCAGTGAAGCAGGGACCTATGGCTACACCTTC
clone size: many; V gene: TRBV4-1; D gene: NA; J gene: TRBJ1-5; CDR3 protein: CASSQRDSGFLPQHF; CDR3 DNA: TGCGCCAGCAGCCAACGGGACTCGGGATTCTTGCCCCAGCATTTT
clone size: NA; V gene: TRBV28; D gene: NA; J gene: TRBJ2-1; CDR3 protein: CASRPPGVSEQFF; CDR3 DNA: TGTGCCAGCAGGCCCCCGGGGGTGAGTGAGCAGTTCTTC
clone size: few; V gene: TRBV2; D gene: TRBD1; J gene: TRBJ1-2; CDR3 protein: CASSLLGQGVRYGYTF; CDR3 DNA: TGTGCCAGCAGTTTACTAGGACAGGGAGTTAGGTATGGCTACACCTTC
clone size: NA; V gene: TRBV5-1; D gene: NA; J gene: TRBJ2-2; CDR3 protein: CASSPGLFGELFF; CDR3 DNA: TGCGCCAGCAGCCCAGGGTTATTCGGGGAGCTGTTTTTT
clone size: few; V gene: TRBV4-1; D gene: TRBD2; J gene: TRBJ2-5; CDR3 protein: CASSQAPGGLETQYF; CDR3 DNA: TGCGCCAGCAGCCAAGCCCCGGGAGGGCTAGAGACCCAGTACTTC